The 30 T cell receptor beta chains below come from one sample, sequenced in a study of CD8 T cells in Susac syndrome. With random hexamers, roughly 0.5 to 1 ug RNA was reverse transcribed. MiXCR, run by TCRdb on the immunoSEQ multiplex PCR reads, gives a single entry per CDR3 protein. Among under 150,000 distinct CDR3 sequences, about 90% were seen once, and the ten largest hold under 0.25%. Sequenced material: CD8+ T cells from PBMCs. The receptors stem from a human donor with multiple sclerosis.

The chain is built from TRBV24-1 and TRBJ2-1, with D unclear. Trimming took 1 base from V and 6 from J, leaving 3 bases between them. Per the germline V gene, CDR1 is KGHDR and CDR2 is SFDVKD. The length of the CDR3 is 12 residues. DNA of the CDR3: TGTGCCACCAGTGATTTCGGCAATGAGCAGTTCTTC. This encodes CATSDFGNEQFF.

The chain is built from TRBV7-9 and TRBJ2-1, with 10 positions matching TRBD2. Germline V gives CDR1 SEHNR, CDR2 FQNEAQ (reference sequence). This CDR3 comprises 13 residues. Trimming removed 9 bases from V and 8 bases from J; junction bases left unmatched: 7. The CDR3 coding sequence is TGTGCCAGTAATCTAGCGGGAGTGGATGAGCAGTTCTTC. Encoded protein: CASNLAGVDEQFF. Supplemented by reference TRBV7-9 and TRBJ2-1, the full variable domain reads DTGVSQNPRHKITKRGQNVTFRCDPISEHNRLYWYRQTLGQGPEFLTYFQNEAQLEKSRLLSDRFSAERPKGSFSTLEIQRTEQGDSAMYLCASNLAGVDEQFFGPGTRLTVL.

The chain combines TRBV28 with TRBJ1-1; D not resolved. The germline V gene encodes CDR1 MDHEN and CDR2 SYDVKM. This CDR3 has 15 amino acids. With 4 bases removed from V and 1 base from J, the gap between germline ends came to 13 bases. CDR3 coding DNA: TGTGCCAGCAGTTCCCCCCGAGAGCAGAACACTGAAGCTTTCTTT. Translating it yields CASSSPREQNTEAFF.

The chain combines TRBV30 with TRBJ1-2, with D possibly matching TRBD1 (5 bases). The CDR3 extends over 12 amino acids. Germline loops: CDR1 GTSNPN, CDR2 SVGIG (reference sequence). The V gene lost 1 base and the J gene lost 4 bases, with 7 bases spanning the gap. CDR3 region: CAWSGQSYGYTF. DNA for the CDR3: TGTGCCTGGAGTGGACAGAGCTATGGCTACACCTTC.

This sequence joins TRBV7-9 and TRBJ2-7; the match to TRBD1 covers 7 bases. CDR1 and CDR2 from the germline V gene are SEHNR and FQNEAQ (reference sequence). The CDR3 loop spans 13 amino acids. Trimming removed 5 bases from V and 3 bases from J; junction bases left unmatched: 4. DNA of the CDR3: TGTGCCAGCAGCCAACGACAGGGCTACGAGCAGTACTTC. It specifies CASSQRQGYEQYF. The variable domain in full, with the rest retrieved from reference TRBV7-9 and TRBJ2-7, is DTGVSQNPRHKITKRGQNVTFRCDPISEHNRLYWYRQTLGQGPEFLTYFQNEAQLEKSRLLSDRFSAERPKGSFSTLEIQRTEQGDSAMYLCASSQRQGYEQYFGPGTRLTVT.

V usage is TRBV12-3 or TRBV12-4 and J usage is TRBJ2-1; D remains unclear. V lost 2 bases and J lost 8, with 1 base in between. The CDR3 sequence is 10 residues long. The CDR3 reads CASSLYEQFF. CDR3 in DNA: TGTGCCAGCAGTTTATATGAGCAGTTCTTC.

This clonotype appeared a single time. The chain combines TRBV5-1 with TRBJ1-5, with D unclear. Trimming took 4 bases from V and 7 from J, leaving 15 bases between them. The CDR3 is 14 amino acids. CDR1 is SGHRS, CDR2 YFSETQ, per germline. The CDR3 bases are TGCGCCAGCAGCCCCGGACTTGCGGGGCAGCCCCAGCATTTT. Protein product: CASSPGLAGQPQHF.

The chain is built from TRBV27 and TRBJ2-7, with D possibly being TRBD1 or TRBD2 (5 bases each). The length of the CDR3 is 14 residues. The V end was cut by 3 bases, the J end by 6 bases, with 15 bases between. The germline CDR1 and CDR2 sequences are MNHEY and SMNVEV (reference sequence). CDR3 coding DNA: TGTGCCAGCAGTTTCCCGGGGCCGCTGGGCGAGCAGTACTTC. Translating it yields CASSFPGPLGEQYF.

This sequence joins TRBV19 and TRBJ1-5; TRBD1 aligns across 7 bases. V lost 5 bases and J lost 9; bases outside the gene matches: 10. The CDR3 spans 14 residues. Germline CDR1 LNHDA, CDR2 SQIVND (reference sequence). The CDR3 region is CASSLQGQEWPQHF. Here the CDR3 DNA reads TGTGCCAGTAGTTTACAGGGGCAGGAATGGCCCCAGCATTTT.

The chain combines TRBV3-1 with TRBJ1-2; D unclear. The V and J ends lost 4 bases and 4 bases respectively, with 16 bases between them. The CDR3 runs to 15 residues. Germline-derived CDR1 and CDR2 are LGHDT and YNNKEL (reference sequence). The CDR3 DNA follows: TGTGCCAGCAGCCTAGGAGACACCGAATCCTATGGCTACACCTTC. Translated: CASSLGDTESYGYTF.

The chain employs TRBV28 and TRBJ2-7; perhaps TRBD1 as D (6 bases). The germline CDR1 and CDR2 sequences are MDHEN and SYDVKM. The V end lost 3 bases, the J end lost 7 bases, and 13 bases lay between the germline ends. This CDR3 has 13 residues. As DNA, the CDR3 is TGTGCCAGCAGTTTCCGGGAAGGGGGTGAGCAGTACTTC. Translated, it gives CASSFREGGEQYF. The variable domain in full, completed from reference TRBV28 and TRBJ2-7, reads DVKVTQSSRYLVKRTGEKVFLECVQDMDHENMFWYRQDPGLGLRLIYFSYDVKMKEKGDIPEGYSVSREKKERFSLILESASTNQTSMYLCASSFREGGEQYFGPGTRLTVT.

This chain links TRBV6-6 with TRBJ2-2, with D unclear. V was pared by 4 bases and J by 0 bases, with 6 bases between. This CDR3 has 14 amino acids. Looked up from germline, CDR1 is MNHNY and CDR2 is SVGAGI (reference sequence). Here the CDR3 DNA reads TGTGCCAGCAGTTTTTACCCGAACACCGGGGAGCTGTTTTTT. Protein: CASSFYPNTGELFF.

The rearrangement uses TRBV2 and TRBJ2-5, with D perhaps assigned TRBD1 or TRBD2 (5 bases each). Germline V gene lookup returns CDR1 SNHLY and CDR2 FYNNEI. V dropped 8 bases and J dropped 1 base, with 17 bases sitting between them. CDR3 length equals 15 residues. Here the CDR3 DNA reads TGTGCCAGCGCAGAGGGACCGGCTGGCCAAGAGACCCAGTACTTC. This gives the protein CASAEGPAGQETQYF.

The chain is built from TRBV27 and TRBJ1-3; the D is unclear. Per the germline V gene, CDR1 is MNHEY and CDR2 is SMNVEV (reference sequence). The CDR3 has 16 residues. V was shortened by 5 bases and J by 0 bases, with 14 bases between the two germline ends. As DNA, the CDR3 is TGTGCCAGCAGTCACCGGACGCCGAGCTCTGGAAACACCATATATTTT. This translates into CASSHRTPSSGNTIYF.

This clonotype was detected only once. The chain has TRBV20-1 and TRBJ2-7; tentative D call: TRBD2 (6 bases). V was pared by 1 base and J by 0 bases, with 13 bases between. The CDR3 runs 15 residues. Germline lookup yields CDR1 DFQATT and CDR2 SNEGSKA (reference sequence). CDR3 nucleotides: TGCAGTGCTAGAGCCCACCCGGGACTCTCCTACGAGCAGTACTTC. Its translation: CSARAHPGLSYEQYF.

CDR3 bases: TGCAGCGTTGCCCTAAACTATGGCTACACCTTC. Translated: CSVALNYGYTF. The chain recombines TRBV29-1 with TRBJ1-2; D remains unclear. CDR1 and CDR2 (germline): SQVTM, ANQGSEA. The CDR3 is 11 residues long. V lost 4 bases and J 2 bases, leaving 5 bases between the germline ends.

In DNA, the CDR3 is TGTGCCAGCAGCCCCCCCGGGACAGGGGGCATCGATGAGCAGTTCTTC. Protein sequence: CASSPPGTGGIDEQFF. The chain joins TRBV3-1 to TRBJ2-1; 12 bases line up with TRBD1. V lost 4 bases to trimming and J lost 8 bases; unmatched junction nucleotides: 9. The germline CDR1 and CDR2 sequences are LGHDT and YNNKEL (reference sequence). The CDR3 spans 16 residues.

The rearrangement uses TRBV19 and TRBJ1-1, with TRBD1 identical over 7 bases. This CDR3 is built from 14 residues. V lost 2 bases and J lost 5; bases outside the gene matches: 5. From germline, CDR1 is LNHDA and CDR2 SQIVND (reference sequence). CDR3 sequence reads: CASSIRGPETEAFF. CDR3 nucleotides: TGTGCCAGTAGTATAAGGGGGCCGGAGACTGAAGCTTTCTTT.

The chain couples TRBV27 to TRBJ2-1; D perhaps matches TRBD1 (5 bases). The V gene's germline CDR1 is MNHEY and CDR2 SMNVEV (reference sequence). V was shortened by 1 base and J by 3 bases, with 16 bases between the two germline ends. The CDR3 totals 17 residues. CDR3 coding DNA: TGTGCCAGCAGTTTATATGGTCCCAGGGCACTCTACAATGAGCAGTTCTTC. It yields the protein CASSLYGPRALYNEQFF.

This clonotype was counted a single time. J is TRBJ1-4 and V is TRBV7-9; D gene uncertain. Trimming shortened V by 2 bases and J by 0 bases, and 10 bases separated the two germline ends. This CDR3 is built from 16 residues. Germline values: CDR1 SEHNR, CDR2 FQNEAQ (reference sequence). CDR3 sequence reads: CASSLHGAPTNEKLFF. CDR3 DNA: TGTGCCAGCAGCTTACATGGAGCTCCAACTAATGAAAAACTGTTTTTT.

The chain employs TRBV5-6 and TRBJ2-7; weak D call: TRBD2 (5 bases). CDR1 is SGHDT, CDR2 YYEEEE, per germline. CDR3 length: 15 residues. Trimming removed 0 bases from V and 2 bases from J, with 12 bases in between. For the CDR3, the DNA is TGTGCCAGCAGCTTGGGGATAGCGCGGACCTACGAGCAGTACTTC. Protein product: CASSLGIARTYEQYF. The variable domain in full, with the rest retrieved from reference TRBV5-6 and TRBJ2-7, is DAGVTQSPTHLIKTRGQQVTLRCSPKSGHDTVSWYQQALGQGPQFIFQYYEEEERQRGNFPDRFSGHQFPNYSSELNVNALLLGDSALYLCASSLGIARTYEQYFGPGTRLTVT.

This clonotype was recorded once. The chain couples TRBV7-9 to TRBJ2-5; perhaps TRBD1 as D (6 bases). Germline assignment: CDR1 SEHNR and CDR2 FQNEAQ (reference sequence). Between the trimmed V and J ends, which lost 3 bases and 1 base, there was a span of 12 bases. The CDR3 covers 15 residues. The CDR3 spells CASSFQGGIQETQYF. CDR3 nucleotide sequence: TGTGCCAGCAGCTTTCAAGGGGGTATCCAAGAGACCCAGTACTTC.

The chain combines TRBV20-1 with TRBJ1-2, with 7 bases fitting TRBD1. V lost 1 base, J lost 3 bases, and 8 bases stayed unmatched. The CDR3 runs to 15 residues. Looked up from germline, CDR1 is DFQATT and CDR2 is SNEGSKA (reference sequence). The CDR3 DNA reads TGCAGTGCTAGAGGGGCAGGGGGGAGTGACTATGGCTACACCTTC. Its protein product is CSARGAGGSDYGYTF.

The CDR3 DNA sequence: TGTGCCAGCAGCCCGACAGGGCCGAACACCATATATTTT. This translates into CASSPTGPNTIYF. This chain uses TRBV12-3 or TRBV12-4 with TRBJ1-3, with 7 bases identical to TRBD1. There are 13 residues in the CDR3. The ends lost 6 bases at V and 7 bases at J; junction bases unmatched: 6.

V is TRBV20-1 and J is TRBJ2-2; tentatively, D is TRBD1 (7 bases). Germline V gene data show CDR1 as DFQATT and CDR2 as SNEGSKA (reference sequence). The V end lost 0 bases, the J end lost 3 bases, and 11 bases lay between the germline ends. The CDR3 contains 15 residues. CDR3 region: CSARDWRGHTGELFF. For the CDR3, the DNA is TGCAGTGCTAGAGATTGGAGGGGGCACACCGGGGAGCTGTTTTTT.

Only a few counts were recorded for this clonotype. The CDR3, as DNA: TGTGCCAGCAGTTATGGGGGCCACGAGCAGTACTTC. Translating gives CASSYGGHEQYF. V gene TRBV27 combines with J gene TRBJ2-7; TRBD1 is a possible D gene (6 bases). The CDR3 runs 12 residues. Trimming stripped 4 bases from V and 5 bases from J, with 9 bases between. Germline V gene sequence: CDR1 MNHEY, CDR2 SMNVEV (reference sequence).

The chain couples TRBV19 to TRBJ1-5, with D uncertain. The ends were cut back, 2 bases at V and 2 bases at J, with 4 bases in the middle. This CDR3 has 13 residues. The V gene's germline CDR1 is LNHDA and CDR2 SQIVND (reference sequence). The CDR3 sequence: CASSINGNQPQHF. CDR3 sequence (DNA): TGTGCCAGTAGTATAAATGGCAATCAGCCCCAGCATTTT.

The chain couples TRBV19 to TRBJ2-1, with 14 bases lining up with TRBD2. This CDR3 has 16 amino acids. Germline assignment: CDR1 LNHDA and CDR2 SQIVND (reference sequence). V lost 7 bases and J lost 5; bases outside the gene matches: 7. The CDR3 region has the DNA TGTGCCAGTACCTCGACTAGCGGGAGGGCTCACAATGAGCAGTTCTTC. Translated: CASTSTSGRAHNEQFF.

CDR3 amino acids: CASSWTRGSQETQYF. The CDR3 coding sequence is TGTGCCAGCAGCTGGACTAGGGGCTCCCAAGAGACCCAGTACTTC. The chain uses TRBV7-2 and TRBJ2-5; 7 bases map to TRBD2. This CDR3 spans 15 amino acids. Looked up from germline, CDR1 is SGHTA and CDR2 is FQGNSA. After removal of 4 bases from V and 1 base from J, the junction contained 6 bases not matched to a gene.

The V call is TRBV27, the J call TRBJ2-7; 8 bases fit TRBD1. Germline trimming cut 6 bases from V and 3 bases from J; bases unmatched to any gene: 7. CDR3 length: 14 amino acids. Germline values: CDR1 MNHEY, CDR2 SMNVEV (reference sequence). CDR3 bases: TGTGCCAGCAGGGGCGAGACAGGGGACTACGAGCAGTACTTC. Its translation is CASRGETGDYEQYF.